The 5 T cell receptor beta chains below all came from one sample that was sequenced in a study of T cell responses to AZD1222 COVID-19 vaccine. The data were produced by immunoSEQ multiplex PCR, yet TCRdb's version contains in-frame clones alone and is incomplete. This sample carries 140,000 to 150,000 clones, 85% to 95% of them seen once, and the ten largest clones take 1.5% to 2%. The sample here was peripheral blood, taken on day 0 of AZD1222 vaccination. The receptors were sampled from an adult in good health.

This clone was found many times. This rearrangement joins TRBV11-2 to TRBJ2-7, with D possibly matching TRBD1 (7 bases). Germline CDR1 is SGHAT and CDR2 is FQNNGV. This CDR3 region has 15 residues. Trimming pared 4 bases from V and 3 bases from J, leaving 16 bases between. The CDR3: CASSWRGQPHYEQYF. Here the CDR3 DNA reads TGTGCCAGCAGCTGGCGGGGACAGCCGCACTACGAGCAGTACTTC.

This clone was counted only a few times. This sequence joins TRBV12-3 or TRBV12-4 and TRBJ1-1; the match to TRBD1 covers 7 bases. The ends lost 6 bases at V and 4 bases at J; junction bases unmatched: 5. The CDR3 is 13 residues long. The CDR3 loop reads CASRRQGSTEAFF. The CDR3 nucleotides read TGTGCCAGCAGGCGACAGGGAAGCACTGAAGCTTTCTTT.

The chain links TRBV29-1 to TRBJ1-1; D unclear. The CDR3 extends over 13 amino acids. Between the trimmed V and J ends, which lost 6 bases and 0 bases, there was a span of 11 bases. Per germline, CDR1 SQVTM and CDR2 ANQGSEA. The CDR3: CSVHRALNTEAFF. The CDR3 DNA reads TGCAGCGTCCACCGGGCTTTGAACACTGAAGCTTTCTTT.

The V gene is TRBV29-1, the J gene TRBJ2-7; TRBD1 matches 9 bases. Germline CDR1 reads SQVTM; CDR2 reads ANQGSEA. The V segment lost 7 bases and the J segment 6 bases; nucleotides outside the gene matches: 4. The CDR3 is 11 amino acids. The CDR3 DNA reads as TGCAGCGCTAGACAGGGGGGCGAGCAGTACTTC. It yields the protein CSARQGGEQYF.

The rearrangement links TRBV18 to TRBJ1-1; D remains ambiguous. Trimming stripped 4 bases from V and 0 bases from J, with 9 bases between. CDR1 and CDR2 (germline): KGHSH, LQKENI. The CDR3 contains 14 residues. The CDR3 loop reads CASSLTDMNTEAFF. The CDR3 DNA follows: TGTGCCAGCTCACTCACAGATATGAACACTGAAGCTTTCTTT.